This record covers a single T cell receptor beta chain. The table came from immunoSEQ multiplex PCR; TCRdb's copy has only in-frame clones and leaves some out. The table lists 150,000 to 180,000 clones, over 70% of them singletons. This sample stems from a study of T cell responses to AZD1222 COVID-19 vaccine. The CDR3 extends over 15 amino acids. V was cut by 2 bases and J by 0 bases, with 11 bases left in between. Germline assignment: CDR1 LGHNA and CDR2 YSLEER. The material was peripheral blood, obtained 28 days after the second AZD1222 dose. This TCR derives from an adult who received the AZD1222 COVID-19 vaccine. The gene calls are TRBV4-3 and TRBJ2-7, with D perhaps TRBD1 (6 bases). CDR3 sequence (DNA): TGCGCCAGCAGCCAAACAGGGCTTGGCTCCTACGAGCAGTACTTC. This gives the protein CASSQTGLGSYEQYF.